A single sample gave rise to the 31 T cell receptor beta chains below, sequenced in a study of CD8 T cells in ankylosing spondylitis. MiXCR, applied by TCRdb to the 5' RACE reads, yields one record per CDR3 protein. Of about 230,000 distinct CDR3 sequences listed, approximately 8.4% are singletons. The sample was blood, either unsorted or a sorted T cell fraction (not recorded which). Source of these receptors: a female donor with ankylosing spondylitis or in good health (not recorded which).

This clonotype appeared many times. The CDR3 DNA reads TGCAGCTCATACGAGCAGTACTTC. Its translation: CSSYEQYF. The chain employs TRBV20-1 and TRBJ2-7; D is undetermined. The length of the CDR3 is 8 residues. CDR1 and CDR2 (germline): DFQATT, SNEGSKA (reference sequence).

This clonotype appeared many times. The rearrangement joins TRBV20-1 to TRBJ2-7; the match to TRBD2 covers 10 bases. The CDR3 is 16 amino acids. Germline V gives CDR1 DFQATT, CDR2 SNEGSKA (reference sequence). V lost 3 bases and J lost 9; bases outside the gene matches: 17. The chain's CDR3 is CSARPANIGLAEGQYF. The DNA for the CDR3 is TGCAGTGCTAGGCCCGCGAATATTGGACTAGCGGAGGGGCAGTACTTC.

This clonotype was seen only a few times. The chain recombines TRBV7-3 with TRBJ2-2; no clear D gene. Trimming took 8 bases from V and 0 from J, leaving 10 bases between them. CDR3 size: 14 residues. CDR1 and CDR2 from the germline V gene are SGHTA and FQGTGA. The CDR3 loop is CASAQNANTGELFF. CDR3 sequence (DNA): TGTGCCAGCGCCCAGAACGCGAACACCGGGGAGCTGTTTTTT.

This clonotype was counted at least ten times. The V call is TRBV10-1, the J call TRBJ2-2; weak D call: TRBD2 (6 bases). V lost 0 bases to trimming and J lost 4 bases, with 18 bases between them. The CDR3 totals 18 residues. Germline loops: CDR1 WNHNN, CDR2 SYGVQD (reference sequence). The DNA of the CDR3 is TGCGCCAGCAGTGAGTCCCCCCGGGACTCTCCCACCACCGGGGAGCTGTTTTTT. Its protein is CASSESPRDSPTTGELFF.

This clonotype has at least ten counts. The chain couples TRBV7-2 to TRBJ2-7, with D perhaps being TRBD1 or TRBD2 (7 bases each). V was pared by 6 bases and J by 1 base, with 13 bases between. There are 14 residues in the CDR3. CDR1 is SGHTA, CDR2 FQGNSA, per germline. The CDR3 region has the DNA TGTGCCAGCAGTCGGGGGGACAGATCCTACGAGCAGTACTTC. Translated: CASSRGDRSYEQYF.

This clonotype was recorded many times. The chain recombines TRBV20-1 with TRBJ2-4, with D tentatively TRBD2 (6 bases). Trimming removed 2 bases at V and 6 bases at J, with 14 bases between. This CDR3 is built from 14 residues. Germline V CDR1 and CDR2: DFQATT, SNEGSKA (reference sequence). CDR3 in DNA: TGCAGTGCTAGAAGCGGGCAGTTAGGAAACATTCAGTACTTC. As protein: CSARSGQLGNIQYF.

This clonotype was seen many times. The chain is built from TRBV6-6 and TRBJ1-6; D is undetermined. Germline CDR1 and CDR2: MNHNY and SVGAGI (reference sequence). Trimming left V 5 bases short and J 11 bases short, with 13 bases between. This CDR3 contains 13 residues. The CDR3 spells CASSPTSGTPLHF. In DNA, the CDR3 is TGTGCCAGCAGTCCAACCTCTGGGACACCCCTCCACTTT.

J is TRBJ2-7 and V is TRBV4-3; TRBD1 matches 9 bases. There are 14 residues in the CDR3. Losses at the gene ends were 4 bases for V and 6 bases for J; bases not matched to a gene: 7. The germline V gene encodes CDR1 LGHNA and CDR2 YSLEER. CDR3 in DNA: TGCGCCAGCAGCCCGGACAGGGGCTACCCCGAGCAGTACTTC. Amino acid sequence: CASSPDRGYPEQYF.

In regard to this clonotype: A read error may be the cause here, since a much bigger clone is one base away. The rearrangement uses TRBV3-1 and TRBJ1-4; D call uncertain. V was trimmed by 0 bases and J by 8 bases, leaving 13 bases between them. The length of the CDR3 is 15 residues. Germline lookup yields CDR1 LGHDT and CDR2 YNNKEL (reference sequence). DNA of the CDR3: TGTGCCAGCAGCCAAGAGAAGAATGCCTGGGAAAAACTGTTTTTT. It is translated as CASSQEKNAWEKLFF.

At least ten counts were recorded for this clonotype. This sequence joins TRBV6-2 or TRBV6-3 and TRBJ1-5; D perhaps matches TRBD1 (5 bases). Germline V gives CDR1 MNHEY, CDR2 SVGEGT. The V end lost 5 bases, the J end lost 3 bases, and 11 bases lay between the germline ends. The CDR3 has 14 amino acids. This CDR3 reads CASSRGTANQPQHF. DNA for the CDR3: TGTGCCAGCAGTCGCGGGACGGCCAATCAGCCCCAGCATTTT.

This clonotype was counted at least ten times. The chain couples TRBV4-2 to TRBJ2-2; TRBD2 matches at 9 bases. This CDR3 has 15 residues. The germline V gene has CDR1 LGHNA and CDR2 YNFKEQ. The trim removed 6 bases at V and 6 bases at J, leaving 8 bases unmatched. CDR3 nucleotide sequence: TGTGCCAGCAGTCAGGAGGCGGGAGGGCCCGGGGAGCTGTTTTTT. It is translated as CASSQEAGGPGELFF.

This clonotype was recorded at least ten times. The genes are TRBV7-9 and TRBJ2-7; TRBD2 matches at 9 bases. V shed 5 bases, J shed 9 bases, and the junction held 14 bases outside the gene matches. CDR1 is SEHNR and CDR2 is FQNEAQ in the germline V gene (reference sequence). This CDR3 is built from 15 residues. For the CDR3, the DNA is TGTGCCAGCAGCCAAAAGACTAGCGGATACCCGTGGCAGTACTTC. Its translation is CASSQKTSGYPWQYF.

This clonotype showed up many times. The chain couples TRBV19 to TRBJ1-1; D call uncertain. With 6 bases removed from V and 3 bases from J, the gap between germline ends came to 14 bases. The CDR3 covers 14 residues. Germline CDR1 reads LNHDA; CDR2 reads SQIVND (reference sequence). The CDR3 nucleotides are TGTGCCAGTAGCCACACGTCGGTCGACACTGAAGCTTTCTTT. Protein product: CASSHTSVDTEAFF. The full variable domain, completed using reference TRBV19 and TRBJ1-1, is DGGITQSPKYLFRKEGQNVTLSCEQNLNHDAMYWYRQDPGQGLRLIYYSQIVNDFQKGDIAEGYSVSREKKESFPLTVTSAQKNPTAFYLCASSHTSVDTEAFFGQGTRLTVV.

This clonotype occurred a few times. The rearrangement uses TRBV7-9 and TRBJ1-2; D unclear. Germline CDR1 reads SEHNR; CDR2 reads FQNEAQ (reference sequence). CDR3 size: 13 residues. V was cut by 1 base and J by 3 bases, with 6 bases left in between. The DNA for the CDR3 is TGTGCCAGCAGCTTAGACGGTCACTATGGCTACACCTTC. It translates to CASSLDGHYGYTF.

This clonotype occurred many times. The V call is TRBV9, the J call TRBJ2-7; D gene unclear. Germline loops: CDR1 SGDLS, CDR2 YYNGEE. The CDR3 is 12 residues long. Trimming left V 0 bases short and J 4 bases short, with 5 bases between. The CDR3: CASSVGGYEQYF. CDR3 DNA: TGTGCCAGCAGCGTAGGGGGTTACGAGCAGTACTTC.

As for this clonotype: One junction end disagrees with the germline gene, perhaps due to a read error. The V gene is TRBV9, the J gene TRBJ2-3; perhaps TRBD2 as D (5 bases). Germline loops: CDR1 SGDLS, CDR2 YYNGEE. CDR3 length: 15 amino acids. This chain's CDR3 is CASSVASSSTDMQYF. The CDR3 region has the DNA TGTGCCAGCAGCGTAGCTAGCTCAAGCACAGATATGCAGTATTTT.

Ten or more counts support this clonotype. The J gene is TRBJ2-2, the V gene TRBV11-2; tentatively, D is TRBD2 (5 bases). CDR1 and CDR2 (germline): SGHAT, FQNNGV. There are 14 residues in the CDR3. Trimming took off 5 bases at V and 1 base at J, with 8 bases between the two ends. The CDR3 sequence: CASSPGVNTGELFF. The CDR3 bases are TGTGCCAGCAGCCCCGGGGTGAACACCGGGGAGCTGTTTTTT.

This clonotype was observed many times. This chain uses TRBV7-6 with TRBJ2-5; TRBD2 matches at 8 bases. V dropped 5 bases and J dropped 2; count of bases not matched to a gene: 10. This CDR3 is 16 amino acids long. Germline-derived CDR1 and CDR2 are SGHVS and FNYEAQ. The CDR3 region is CASSDGTREFQETQYF. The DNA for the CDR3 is TGTGCCAGCAGCGACGGGACTAGAGAGTTTCAAGAGACCCAGTACTTC.

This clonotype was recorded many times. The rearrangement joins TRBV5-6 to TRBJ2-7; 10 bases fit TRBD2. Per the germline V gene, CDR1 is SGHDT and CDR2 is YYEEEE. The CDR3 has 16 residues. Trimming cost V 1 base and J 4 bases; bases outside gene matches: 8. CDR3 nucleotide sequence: TGTGCCAGCAGCTTGAGAGGTCGGACTAGCGGTTACGAGCAGTACTTC. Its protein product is CASSLRGRTSGYEQYF. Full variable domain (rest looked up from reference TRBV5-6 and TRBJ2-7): DAGVTQSPTHLIKTRGQQVTLRCSPKSGHDTVSWYQQALGQGPQFIFQYYEEEERQRGNFPDRFSGHQFPNYSSELNVNALLLGDSALYLCASSLRGRTSGYEQYFGPGTRLTVT.

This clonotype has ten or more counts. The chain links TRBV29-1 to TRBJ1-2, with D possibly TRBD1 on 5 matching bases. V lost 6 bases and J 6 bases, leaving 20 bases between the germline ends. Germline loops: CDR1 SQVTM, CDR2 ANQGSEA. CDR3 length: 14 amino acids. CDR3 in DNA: TGCAGCGTCCTTGCGGGACTTTCAAGGGATGGCTACACCTTC. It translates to CSVLAGLSRDGYTF.

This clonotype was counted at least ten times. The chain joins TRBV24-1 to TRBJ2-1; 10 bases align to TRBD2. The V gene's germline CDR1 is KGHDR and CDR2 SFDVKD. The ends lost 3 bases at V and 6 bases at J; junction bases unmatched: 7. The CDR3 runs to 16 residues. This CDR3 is CATSDPRAGGRNEQFF. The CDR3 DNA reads TGTGCCACCAGTGATCCTCGAGCGGGAGGGCGCAATGAGCAGTTCTTC.

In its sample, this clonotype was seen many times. The CDR3 coding sequence is TGCGCCAGTACCGGGACAGAGTTAGAGACCCAGTACTTC. Translated: CASTGTELETQYF. The rearrangement links TRBV5-1 to TRBJ2-5; the match to TRBD1 covers 7 bases. V lost 8 bases to trimming and J lost 4 bases; unmatched junction nucleotides: 8. CDR1 SGHRS and CDR2 YFSETQ come from the germline V gene. The CDR3 is made up of 13 amino acids.

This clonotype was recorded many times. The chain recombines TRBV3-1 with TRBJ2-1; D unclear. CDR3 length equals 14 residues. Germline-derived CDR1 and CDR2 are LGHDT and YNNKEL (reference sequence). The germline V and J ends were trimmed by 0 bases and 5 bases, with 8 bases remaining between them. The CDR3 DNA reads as TGTGCCAGCAGCCAAGAGACTTGGGACAATGAGCAGTTCTTC. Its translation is CASSQETWDNEQFF.

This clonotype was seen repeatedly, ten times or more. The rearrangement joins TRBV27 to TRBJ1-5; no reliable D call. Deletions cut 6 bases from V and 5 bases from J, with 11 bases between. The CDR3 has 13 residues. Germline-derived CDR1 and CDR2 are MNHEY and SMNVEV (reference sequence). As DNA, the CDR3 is TGTGCCAGCAGCCTAGACGGAGATCAGCCCCAGCATTTT. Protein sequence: CASSLDGDQPQHF.

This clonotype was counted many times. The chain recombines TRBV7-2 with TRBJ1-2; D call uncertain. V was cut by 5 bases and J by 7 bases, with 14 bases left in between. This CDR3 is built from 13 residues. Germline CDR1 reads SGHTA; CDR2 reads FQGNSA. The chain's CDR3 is CASSLDGLPGYTF. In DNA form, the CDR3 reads TGTGCCAGCAGCCTAGACGGACTTCCTGGCTACACCTTC.

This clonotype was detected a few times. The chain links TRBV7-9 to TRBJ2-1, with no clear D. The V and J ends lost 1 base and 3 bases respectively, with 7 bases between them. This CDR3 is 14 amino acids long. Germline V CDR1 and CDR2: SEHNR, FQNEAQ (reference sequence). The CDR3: CASSLVVLYNEQFF. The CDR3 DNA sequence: TGTGCCAGCAGCTTAGTGGTTCTCTACAATGAGCAGTTCTTC. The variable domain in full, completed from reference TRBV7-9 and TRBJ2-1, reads DTGVSQNPRHKITKRGQNVTFRCDPISEHNRLYWYRQTLGQGPEFLTYFQNEAQLEKSRLLSDRFSAERPKGSFSTLEIQRTEQGDSAMYLCASSLVVLYNEQFFGPGTRLTVL.

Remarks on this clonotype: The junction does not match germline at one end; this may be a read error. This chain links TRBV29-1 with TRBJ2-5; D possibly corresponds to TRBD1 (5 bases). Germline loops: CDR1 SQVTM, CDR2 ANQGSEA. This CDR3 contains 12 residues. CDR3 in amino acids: CSVDPGKEAQYF. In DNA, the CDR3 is TGCAGCGTTGATCCAGGGAAAGAGGCCCAGTACTTC.

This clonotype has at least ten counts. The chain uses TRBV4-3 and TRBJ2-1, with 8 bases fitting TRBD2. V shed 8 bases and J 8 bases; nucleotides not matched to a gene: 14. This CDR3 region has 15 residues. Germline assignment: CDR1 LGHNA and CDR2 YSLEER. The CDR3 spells CASSTTSAKAHEQFF. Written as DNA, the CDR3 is TGCGCCAGCTCAACGACTAGCGCGAAGGCCCATGAGCAGTTCTTC.

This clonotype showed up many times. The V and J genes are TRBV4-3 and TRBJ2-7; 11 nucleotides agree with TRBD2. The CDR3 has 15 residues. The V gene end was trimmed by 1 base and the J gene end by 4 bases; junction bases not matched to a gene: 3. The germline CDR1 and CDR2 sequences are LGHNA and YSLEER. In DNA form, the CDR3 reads TGCGCCAGCAGCCAAGCGACTAGCGGGAAGTACGAGCAGTACTTC. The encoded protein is CASSQATSGKYEQYF.

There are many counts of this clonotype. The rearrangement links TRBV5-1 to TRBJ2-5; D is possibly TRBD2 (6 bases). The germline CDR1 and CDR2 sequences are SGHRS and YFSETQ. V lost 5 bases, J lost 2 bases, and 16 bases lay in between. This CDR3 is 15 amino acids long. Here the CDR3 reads CASSSGSGRQETQYF. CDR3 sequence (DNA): TGCGCCAGCAGTTCAGGCTCCGGGAGACAAGAGACCCAGTACTTC.

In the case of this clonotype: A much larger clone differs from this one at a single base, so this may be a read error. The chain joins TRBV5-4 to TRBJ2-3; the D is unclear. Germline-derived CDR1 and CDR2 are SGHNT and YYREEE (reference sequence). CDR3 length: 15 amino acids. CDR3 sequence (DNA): TGTGTCAGCAGCCGAGGAGTCGCTACCTCTTCGGGGCAGTATTTT. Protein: CVSSRGVATSSGQYF.